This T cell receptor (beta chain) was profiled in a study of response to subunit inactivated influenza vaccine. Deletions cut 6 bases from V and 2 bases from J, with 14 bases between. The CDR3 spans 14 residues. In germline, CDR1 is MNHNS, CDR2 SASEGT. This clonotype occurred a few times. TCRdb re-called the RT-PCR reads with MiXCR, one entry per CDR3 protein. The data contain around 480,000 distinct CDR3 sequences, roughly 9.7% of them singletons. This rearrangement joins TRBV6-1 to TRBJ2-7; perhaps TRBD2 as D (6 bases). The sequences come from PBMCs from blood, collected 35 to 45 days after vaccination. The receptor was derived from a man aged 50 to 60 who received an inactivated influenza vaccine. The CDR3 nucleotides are TGTGCCAGCAGGAAGGAGGGTCCAACCTACGAGCAGTACTTC. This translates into CASRKEGPTYEQYF.